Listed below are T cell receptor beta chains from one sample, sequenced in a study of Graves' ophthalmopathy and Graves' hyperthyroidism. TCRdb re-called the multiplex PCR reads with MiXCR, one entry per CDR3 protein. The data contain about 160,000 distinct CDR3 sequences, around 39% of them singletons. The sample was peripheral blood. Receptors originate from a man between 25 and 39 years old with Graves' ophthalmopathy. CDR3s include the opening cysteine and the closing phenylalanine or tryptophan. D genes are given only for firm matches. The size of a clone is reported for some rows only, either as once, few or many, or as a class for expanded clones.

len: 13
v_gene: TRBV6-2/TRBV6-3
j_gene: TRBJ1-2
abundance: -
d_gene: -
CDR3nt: TGTGCCGGAAGTCTGGATCCTAACTATGGCTACACCTTC
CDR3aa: CAGSLDPNYGYTF

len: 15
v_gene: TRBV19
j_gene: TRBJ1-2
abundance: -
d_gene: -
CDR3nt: TGTGCCAGTAGGGAATCCGCCCCAGCTAACTATGGCTACACCTTC
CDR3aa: CASRESAPANYGYTF

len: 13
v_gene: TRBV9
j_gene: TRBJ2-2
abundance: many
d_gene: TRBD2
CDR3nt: TGTGCCAGCAACCGGGAGGGCCCCGGGGAGCTGTTTTTT
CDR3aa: CASNREGPGELFF

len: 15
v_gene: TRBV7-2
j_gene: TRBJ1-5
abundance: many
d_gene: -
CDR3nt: TGTGCCAGCAGCCTCCGGACAGTTAGCAATCAGCCCCAGCATTTT
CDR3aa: CASSLRTVSNQPQHF

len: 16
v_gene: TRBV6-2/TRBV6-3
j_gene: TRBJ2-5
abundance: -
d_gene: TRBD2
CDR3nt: TGTGCCAGCAGTTACTCGTGGGGGGAGGGCCAAGAGACCCAGTACTTC
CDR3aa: CASSYSWGEGQETQYF

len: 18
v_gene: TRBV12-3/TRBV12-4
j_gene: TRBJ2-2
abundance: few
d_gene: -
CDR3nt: TGTGCCAGCACCACCCAGTTGCTGGAGGGCCATGGCACCGGGGAGCTGTTTTTT
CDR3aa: CASTTQLLEGHGTGELFF

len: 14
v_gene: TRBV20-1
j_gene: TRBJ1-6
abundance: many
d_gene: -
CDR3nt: TGCAGTGCCAACTCGGGCAGGGAGAATTCACCCCTCCACTTT
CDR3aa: CSANSGRENSPLHF

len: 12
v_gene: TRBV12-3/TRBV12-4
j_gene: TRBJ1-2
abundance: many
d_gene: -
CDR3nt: TGTGCCAGCACTGGGGTCAACTATGGCTACACCTTC
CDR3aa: CASTGVNYGYTF

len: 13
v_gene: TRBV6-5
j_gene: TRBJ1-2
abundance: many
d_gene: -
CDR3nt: TGTGCCAGCAGTTACTCAGGAAACTATGGCTACACCTTC
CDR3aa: CASSYSGNYGYTF

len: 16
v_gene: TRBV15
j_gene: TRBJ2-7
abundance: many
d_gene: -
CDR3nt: TGTGCCACCAGCAGAGGAGAATGGGGGTTCGGGAACGAGCAGTACTTC
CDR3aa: CATSRGEWGFGNEQYF

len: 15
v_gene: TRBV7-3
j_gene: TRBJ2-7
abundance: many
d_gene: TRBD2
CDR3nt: TGTGCCAGCAGCTTAAGCGGGACTAAGTTCTACGAGCAGTACTTC
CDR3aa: CASSLSGTKFYEQYF

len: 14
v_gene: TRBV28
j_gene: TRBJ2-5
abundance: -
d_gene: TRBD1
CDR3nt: TGTGCCAGCATTCAGGACAGGGCAGTGGCATCCCAGTACTTC
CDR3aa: CASIQDRAVASQYF

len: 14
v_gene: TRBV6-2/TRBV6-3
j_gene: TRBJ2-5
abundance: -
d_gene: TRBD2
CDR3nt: TGTGCCAGCAGTTGGGGCGGGAGTGGAGAGACCCAGTACTTC
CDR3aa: CASSWGGSGETQYF

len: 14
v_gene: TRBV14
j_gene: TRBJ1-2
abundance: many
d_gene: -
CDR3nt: TGTGCCAGCAGCCCTTCTTGGGGATTACAAGGCTACACCTTC
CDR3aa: CASSPSWGLQGYTF

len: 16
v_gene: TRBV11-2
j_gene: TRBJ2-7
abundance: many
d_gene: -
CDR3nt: TGTGCCAGCAGCTTATCACCACAGGCTCTCTCCTACGAGCAGTACTTC
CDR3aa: CASSLSPQALSYEQYF

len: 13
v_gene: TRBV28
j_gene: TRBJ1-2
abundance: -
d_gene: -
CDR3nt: TGTGCCAGCAGTTTAGTGGACCTTTATGGCTACACCTTC
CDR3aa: CASSLVDLYGYTF

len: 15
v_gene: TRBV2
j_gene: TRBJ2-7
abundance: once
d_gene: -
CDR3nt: TGTGCCAGCAGTGAAAGTCTAGCCCTCTCCTACGAGCAGTACTTC
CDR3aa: CASSESLALSYEQYF

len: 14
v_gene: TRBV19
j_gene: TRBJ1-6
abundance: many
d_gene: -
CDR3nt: TGTGCCAGTAGTATTCAGGGTATCGGATCACCCCTCCACTTT
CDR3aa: CASSIQGIGSPLHF

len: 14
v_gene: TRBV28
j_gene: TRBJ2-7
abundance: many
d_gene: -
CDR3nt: TGTGCCAGCAGTTTATATGGACAGTCCTACGAGCAGTACTTC
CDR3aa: CASSLYGQSYEQYF

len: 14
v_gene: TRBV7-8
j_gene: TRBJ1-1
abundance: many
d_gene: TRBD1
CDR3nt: TGTGCCAGCAGCTTGGCAGGGGGGGGGTCAGAAGCTTTCTTT
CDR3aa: CASSLAGGGSEAFF

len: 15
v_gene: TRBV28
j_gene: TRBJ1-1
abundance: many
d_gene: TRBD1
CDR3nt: TGTGCCAGCAGTCCTTCAGGGGGCGAAAGGACTGAAGCTTTCTTT
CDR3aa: CASSPSGGERTEAFF

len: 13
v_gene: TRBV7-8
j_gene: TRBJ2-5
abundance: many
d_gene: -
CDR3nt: TGTGCCAGCAGCTCCAGGGTGAGGGAGACCCAGTACTTC
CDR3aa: CASSSRVRETQYF

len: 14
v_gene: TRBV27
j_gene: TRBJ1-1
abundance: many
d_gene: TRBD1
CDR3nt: TGTGCCAGCAGTCGGACAGGGGAGAACACTGAAGCTTTCTTT
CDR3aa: CASSRTGENTEAFF

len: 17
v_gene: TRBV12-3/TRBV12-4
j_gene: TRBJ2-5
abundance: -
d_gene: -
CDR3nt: TGTGCCAGCATCCGAGGGGCAGGGGAATCTCGGAGGGAGACCCAGTACTTC
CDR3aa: CASIRGAGESRRETQYF

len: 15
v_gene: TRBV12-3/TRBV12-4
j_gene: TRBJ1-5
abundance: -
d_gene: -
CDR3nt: TGTGCCAGCAGCCCCACAGGGTTAAGCAATCAGCCCCAGCATTTT
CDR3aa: CASSPTGLSNQPQHF

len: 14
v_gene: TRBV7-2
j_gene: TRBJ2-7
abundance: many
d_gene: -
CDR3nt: TGTGCCAGCAGAAAGGTAGCGGTTTCCTACGAGCAGTACTTC
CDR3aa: CASRKVAVSYEQYF

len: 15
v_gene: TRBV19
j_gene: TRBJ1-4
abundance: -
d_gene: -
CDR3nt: TGTGCCAGTAGTATCGGACTGGGGCTTAATGAAAAACTGTTTTTT
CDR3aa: CASSIGLGLNEKLFF

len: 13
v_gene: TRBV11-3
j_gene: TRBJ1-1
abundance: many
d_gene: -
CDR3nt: TGTGCCAGCAGCTTTATGTTGAACACTGAAGCTTTCTTT
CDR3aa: CASSFMLNTEAFF

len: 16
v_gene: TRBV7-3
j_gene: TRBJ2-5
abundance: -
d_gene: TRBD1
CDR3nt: TGTGCCAGCAGCTTAAACGGACAGGGCCATCAAGAGACCCAGTACTTC
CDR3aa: CASSLNGQGHQETQYF

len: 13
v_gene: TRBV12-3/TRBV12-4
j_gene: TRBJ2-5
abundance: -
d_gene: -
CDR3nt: TGTGCCAGTCGAAGCAGGGGTTTGGAGACCCAGTACTTC
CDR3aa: CASRSRGLETQYF

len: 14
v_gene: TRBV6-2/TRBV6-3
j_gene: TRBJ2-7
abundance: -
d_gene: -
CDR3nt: TGTGCCAGCCGTTTTGCGCAAAGCACCTACGAGCAGTACTTC
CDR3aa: CASRFAQSTYEQYF

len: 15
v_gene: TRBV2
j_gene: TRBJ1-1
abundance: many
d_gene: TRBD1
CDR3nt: TGTGCCAGCAGTGACCGACAGGGTGGAGGCACTGAAGCTTTCTTT
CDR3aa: CASSDRQGGGTEAFF

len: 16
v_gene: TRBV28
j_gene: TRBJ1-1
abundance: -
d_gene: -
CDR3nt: TGTGCCAGCAGTGGACGGAACAGGGAAATAGCATTCGTAGCTTTCTTT
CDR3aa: CASSGRNREIAFVAFF

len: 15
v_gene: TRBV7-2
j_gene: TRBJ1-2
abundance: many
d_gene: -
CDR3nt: TGTGCCAGCAGCTTAACGAGCAGCACCCCTATGGACTACACCTTC
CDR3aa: CASSLTSSTPMDYTF

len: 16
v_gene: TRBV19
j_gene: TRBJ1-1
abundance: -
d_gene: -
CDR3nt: TGTGCCAGCCTCAAATATACTACTAGCGCAGGGACTGAAGCTTTCTTT
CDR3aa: CASLKYTTSAGTEAFF

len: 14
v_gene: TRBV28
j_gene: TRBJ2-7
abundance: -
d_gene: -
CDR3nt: TGTGCCAGCAGTCTACCCCCGTCTCTTTCCGAGCAGTACTTC
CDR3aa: CASSLPPSLSEQYF

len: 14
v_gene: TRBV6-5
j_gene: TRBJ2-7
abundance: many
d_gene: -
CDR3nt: TGTGCCAGCAGGGCCTCAGGGGTTTACGGCGAGCAGTACTTC
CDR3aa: CASRASGVYGEQYF

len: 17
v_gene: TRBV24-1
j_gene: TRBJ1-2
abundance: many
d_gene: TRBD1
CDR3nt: TGTGCCACCAGTCCGAAGGACAGGGATTACCGAAACTATGGCTACACCTTC
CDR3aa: CATSPKDRDYRNYGYTF

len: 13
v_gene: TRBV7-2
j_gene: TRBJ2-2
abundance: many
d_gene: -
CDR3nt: TGTGCCAGCACCCTAGTTGCGGCCGGGGAGCTGTTTTTT
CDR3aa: CASTLVAAGELFF

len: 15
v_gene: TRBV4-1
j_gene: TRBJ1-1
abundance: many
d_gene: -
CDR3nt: TGCGCCAGCAGCCAAGAATCGTCCAAGAACACTGAAGCTTTCTTT
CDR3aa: CASSQESSKNTEAFF

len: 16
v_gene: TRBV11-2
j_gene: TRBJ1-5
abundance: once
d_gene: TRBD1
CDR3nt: TGTGCCAGCAGCTCCCACATGACAGGGAGCAATCAGCCCCAGCATTTT
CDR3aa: CASSSHMTGSNQPQHF

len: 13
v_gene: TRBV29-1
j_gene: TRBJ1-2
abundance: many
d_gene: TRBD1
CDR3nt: TGCAGCGTGGACAGGGGGCGCAACTATGGCTACACCTTC
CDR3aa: CSVDRGRNYGYTF

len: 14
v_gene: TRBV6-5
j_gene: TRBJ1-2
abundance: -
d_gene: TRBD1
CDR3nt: TGTGCCAGCAGCTATCGGACAGGCCGCTATGGCTACACCTTC
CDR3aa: CASSYRTGRYGYTF

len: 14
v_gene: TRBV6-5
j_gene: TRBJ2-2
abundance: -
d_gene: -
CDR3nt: TGTGCCAGCAGTTGGGACGGGACGGCCGGGGAGCTGTTTTTT
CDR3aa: CASSWDGTAGELFF

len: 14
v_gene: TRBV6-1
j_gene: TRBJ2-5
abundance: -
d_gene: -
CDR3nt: TGTGCCAGCAGTGATTTCGGGGCAGGAGAGACCCAGTACTTC
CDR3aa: CASSDFGAGETQYF

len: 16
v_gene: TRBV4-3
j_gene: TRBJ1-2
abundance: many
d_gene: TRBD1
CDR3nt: TGCGCCAGCAGCCAAGATTCCACAGGGGGTGGCTATGGCTACACCTTC
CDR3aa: CASSQDSTGGGYGYTF

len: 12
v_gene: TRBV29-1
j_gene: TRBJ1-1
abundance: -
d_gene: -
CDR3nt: TGCAGCGTTGGGACCGGACAGACTGAAGCTTTCTTT
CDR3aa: CSVGTGQTEAFF

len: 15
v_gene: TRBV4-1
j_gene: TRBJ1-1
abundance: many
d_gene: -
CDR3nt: TGCGCCAGCAGCCAAGAGGCAGGGGTGAACACTGAAGCTTTCTTT
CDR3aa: CASSQEAGVNTEAFF

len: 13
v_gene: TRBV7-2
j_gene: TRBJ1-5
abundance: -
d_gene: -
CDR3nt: TGTGCCAGCAGCCAGGGAAAGGGTCAGCCCCAGCATTTT
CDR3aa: CASSQGKGQPQHF

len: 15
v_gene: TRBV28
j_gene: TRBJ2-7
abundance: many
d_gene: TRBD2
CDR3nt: TGTGCCACCCGCCCGGGACTAGCGGCCAACTACGAGCAGTACTTC
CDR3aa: CATRPGLAANYEQYF

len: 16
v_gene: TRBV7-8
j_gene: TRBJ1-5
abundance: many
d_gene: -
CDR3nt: TGTGCCAGCAGCATACAGGGAGGTCAGCGCAATCAGCCCCAGCATTTT
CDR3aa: CASSIQGGQRNQPQHF

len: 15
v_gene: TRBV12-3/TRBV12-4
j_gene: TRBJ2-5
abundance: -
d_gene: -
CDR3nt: TGTGCCAGCAGTTTCCTAGGACAAGGGCAAGAGACCCAGTACTTC
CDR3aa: CASSFLGQGQETQYF

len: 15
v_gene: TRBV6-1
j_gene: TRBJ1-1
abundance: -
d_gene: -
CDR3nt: TGTGCCAGCAGTGAATGGGCAGGGGACGGGACTGAAGCTTTCTTT
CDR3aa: CASSEWAGDGTEAFF